This TCR beta chain was recovered during a study of T cell responses to AZD1222 COVID-19 vaccine (dated by TCRdb to the early 2020s). About the study as a whole: Because spike-specific TCR depth and breadth did not differ between the two schedules, AZD1222 recipients who got a second dose at roughly 4 weeks were pooled with those who got a second dose at roughly 12 weeks. A total of about 240 trial participants underwent TCR sequencing, of whom nearly 210 received two doses of AZD1222 and about 26 received two doses of the MenACWY control vaccine. Trial participants were enrolled by age into subgroups of 18-55, 56-69 and 70-plus years, and around 140, 26 and 57 TCR-sequenced participants, respectively, were included in these subgroups. General conclusions and limits of the study: After two AZD1222 doses, spike-specific TCR breadth and depth were significantly higher than at day 0 and than in MenACWY recipients. In the small 56-69-year group, the increase in depth fell short of significance, most likely because of low power. Vaccine-associated CD4 TCRs spanned the whole spike protein, with dominant responses in regions 160-218 and 743-854. Only five or six AZD1222 recipients were SARS-CoV-2 seropositive at baseline, limiting conclusions about previously exposed vaccinees. No day 14 peak-response samples were available, so repertoires were characterized only after the peak T cell response. Most participants were white British and females outnumbered males, and the authors suggested that clonal diversity may have been underestimated. Reportedly, close to half of the unique spike-specific TCRs recognized epitopes lying outside the regions that are mutated in the B.1.351 and B.1.1.7 variants.

The CDR3 regions of human TCRbeta chains were analyzed by immunosequencing. The study's own analysis went as follows. TCRs in the repertoires were matched against a reference library of SARS-CoV-2-specific TCRs that had been generated with the MIRA antigen-specificity platform. Breadth was defined as the fraction of unique TCRs that were SARS-CoV-2-associated. Depth was defined as the fraction of total T cells that were SARS-CoV-2-associated. Using the MIRA data, each spike-specific TCR was mapped to the spike region that the TCR reacts to and placed in a CD4 or CD8 class. Log10-transformed breadth and depth values were compared by one-way ANOVA with Sidak's multiple comparisons tests. TCRdb obtained this table from immuneACCESS and retained in-frame rearrangements with V and J assigned. These tables miss some clones; where compared with another copy, unresolved V genes account for less than half of the shortfall, and the remainder is unexplained. V, J and clone size derive from that table, while D and trimming were established from the DNA sequence. The sample records around 99,000 clones, over 85% of which are singletons. The ten largest account for roughly 13% of the sample.

Remarks on this clone: Its binding antigen is unknown. Base qualities are not at hand, and no much larger clone is one base apart.

The germline V gene sets CDR1 to SGHDT and CDR2 to YYEEEE. From the cysteine through the phenylalanine, the CDR3 covers 15 amino acids. Here the CDR3 DNA is all that survives: 45 bases in frame from base 1. Trimming accounts for 4 bases at V and 1 base at J, while the number of junction bases matched to no gene is 5. The time point label, read with the paper, signifies: baseline before first vaccination. Samples from vaccinated people were obtained from the UK trials COV001 and COV002, which included a single-blind randomized controlled phase 2/3 trial of AZD1222 (ChAdOx1 nCoV-19) in healthy adults. For TCRbeta chain sequencing, PBMC samples from trial participants were taken at day 0 and at day 28 after the second dose.

The receptor was derived from an adult in good health. The sample in question was peripheral blood, obtained on day 0 of AZD1222 vaccination. The chain is assembled from TRBV5-6 and TRBJ2-4; TRBD2 agrees with 7 junctional bases. The CDR3 region reads CASSPGGMAKNIQYF. The sequenced DNA: TGTGCCAGCAGCCCCGGGGGGATGGCCAAAAACATTCAGTACTTC.